Listed here is a single T cell receptor beta chain. In germline, CDR1 is MNHEY, CDR2 SVGAGI. There are 14 residues in the CDR3. Trimming stripped 5 bases from V and 7 bases from J, with 14 bases between. The data derive from a study of blood T cell repertoires in COVID-19. Background on the study: Samples representing acute and convalescent COVID-19 were sourced from the United States, Italy and Spain. PBMCs, B-cell-depleted T cells, or T cells provided the cDNA or gDNA that made up the material.

Methods used by the authors: How many nucleated cells were present was estimated from reference gene primer amplification. Profiling relied on immunoSEQ multiplex PCR, and the TCRdb table lists in-frame clones only, not all of them. The DNA gave D and trimming, while V, J and clone size come from that table. The sample consists of about 60,000 clones, approximately 90% of them appearing once. The origin of this receptor is a human donor with active COVID-19. The donor label of this sample is uncertain. The source material was peripheral blood. This chain connects TRBV6-5 to TRBJ1-4, with a possible D match to TRBD1 (6 bases). The CDR3 loop is CASSQQGTSEKLFF. The CDR3 coding sequence is TGTGCCAGCAGTCAACAGGGAACGAGTGAAAAACTGTTTTTT.